The 25 T cell receptor beta chains reported below all come from one sample, sequenced in a study of T cells after yellow fever vaccination. TCRdb re-called the 5' RACE reads with MiXCR, one entry per CDR3 protein. The sample lists around 30,000 distinct CDR3 sequences, about 6% occurring once. Specimen: PBMCs, either bulk or a sorted T-cell subset (CD4+, CD8+, memory, or dextramer-sorted; not recorded which), collected on the day of the yellow fever booster vaccination. The receptors originated from a man aged 25-40 years who received the YFV17D yellow fever vaccine.

The chain uses TRBV3-1 and TRBJ1-3; D is unclear. Trimming took 8 bases from V and 9 from J, leaving 11 bases between them. Germline assignment: CDR1 LGHDT and CDR2 YNNKEL (reference sequence). This CDR3 comprises 11 residues. CDR3 sequence reads: CASGGQTTIYF. In DNA form, the CDR3 reads TGTGCCAGCGGTGGGCAGACCACCATATATTTT.

This clonotype was observed a handful of times. The chain has TRBV14 and TRBJ1-4; the D gene is possibly TRBD1 (5 bases). Between the trimmed V and J ends, which lost 4 bases and 3 bases, there was a span of 12 bases. Germline lookup yields CDR1 SGHDN and CDR2 FVKESK. This CDR3 has 15 residues. The chain's CDR3 is CASSLLQDSNEKLFF. Here the CDR3 DNA reads TGTGCCAGCAGCCTCCTACAGGATTCTAATGAAAAACTGTTTTTT. The full variable domain, completed using reference TRBV14 and TRBJ1-4, is EAGVTQFPSHSVIEKGQTVTLRCDPISGHDNLYWYRRVMGKEIKFLLHFVKESKQDESGMPNNRFLAERTGGTYSTLKVQPAELEDSGVYFCASSLLQDSNEKLFFGSGTQLSVL.

CDR3 sequence: CASGTSATGTQYF. The CDR3 coding sequence is TGTGCCAGCGGGACTAGCGCAACTGGGACCCAGTACTTC. V is TRBV19 and J is TRBJ2-5; 10 bases agree with TRBD2. With V trimmed by 9 bases and J by 7 bases, 8 bases remained unmatched. CDR1 is LNHDA, CDR2 SQIVND, per germline (reference sequence). The CDR3 sequence is 13 residues long.

The J gene is TRBJ2-1, the V gene TRBV19; D possibly corresponds to TRBD1 (6 bases). This CDR3 spans 18 amino acids. Trimming cost V 5 bases and J 2 bases, with 22 bases left between them. Germline CDR1 is LNHDA and CDR2 is SQIVND (reference sequence). The CDR3 sequence: CASSATLSGTPAYNEQFF. The CDR3 DNA is TGTGCCAGTAGTGCCACACTATCCGGGACACCAGCCTACAATGAGCAGTTCTTC.

This clonotype was picked up a small number of times. The rearrangement links TRBV6-1 to TRBJ1-1; D remains ambiguous. Trimming cost V 8 bases and J 0 bases, with 13 bases left between them. The CDR3 runs to 14 residues. The germline V gene has CDR1 MNHNS and CDR2 SASEGT. CDR3 in DNA: TGTGCCAGCTCACCAGGCTTTTTGAACACTGAAGCTTTCTTT. Its translation: CASSPGFLNTEAFF.

This clonotype was observed many times. The rearrangement links TRBV27 to TRBJ2-2, with D maybe TRBD1 (6 bases). The CDR3 has 14 amino acids. The germline V and J ends were trimmed by 6 bases and 11 bases, with 19 bases remaining between them. The V gene's germline CDR1 is MNHEY and CDR2 SMNVEV (reference sequence). CDR3: CASRGTGIWSELFF. DNA for the CDR3: TGTGCCAGCAGGGGTACAGGGATCTGGTCAGAGCTGTTTTTT.

The sample holds many counts of this clonotype. This chain links TRBV28 with TRBJ2-2, with TRBD1 matching over 9 bases. This CDR3 contains 14 residues. The germline V gene has CDR1 MDHEN and CDR2 SYDVKM. The trim removed 7 bases at V and 7 bases at J, leaving 7 bases unmatched. CDR3 loop: CASNPQGASGELFF. The CDR3 bases are TGTGCCAGCAACCCACAGGGGGCGAGCGGGGAGCTGTTTTTT.

In its sample, this clonotype was seen many times. This chain uses TRBV5-1 with TRBJ2-7; 8 bases align to TRBD2. The V gene end was trimmed by 3 bases and the J gene end by 6 bases; junction bases not matched to a gene: 5. CDR3 length equals 13 residues. Per the germline V gene, CDR1 is SGHRS and CDR2 is YFSETQ. DNA for the CDR3: TGCGCCAGCAGCTACGCGACTAGCGCCGAGCAGTACTTC. Translating it yields CASSYATSAEQYF.

There are a few counts of this clonotype. This chain links TRBV12-3 or TRBV12-4 with TRBJ2-4; D is unresolved. This CDR3 contains 14 residues. With 3 bases removed from V and 6 bases from J, the gap between germline ends came to 12 bases. The CDR3 region is CASSLRGAGNIQYF. CDR3 nucleotides: TGTGCCAGCAGTTTGCGAGGTGCAGGAAACATTCAGTACTTC.

This clonotype was detected ten times or more. This chain links TRBV30 with TRBJ2-1; TRBD1 agrees at 8 bases. V lost 2 bases and J lost 7; bases outside the gene matches: 7. The germline gives CDR1 GTSNPN, CDR2 SVGIG (reference sequence). The CDR3 contains 14 residues. The chain's CDR3 is CAWSSTRQGNEQFF. The DNA for the CDR3 is TGTGCCTGGAGTTCAACTAGACAGGGGAATGAGCAGTTCTTC.

This rearrangement joins TRBV5-2 to TRBJ2-7; the table gives TRBD2 as D, unverified against the DNA. TRBV5-2 is assigned pseudogene status. This CDR3 is built from 14 residues. This CDR3 reads CARGLGHRCYEQYF. The DNA of the CDR3 is TGTGCCAGGGGCCTCGGGCACCGCTGCTACGAGCAGTACTTC.

The chain is built from TRBV20-1 and TRBJ1-2; D gene ambiguous. V was shortened by 5 bases and J by 8 bases, with 24 bases between the two germline ends. This CDR3 has 15 residues. Germline loops: CDR1 DFQATT, CDR2 SNEGSKA (reference sequence). The CDR3 here is CSAPDLLGATGGYTF. The CDR3 bases are TGCAGTGCTCCCGACCTCTTGGGTGCGACGGGCGGCTACACCTTC.

In its sample, this clonotype was seen many times. The gene calls are TRBV6-5 and TRBJ2-5; 9 bases match TRBD1. Germline V gene data show CDR1 as MNHEY and CDR2 as SVGAGI. The CDR3 consists of 16 residues. The junction had 12 bases not matched to a gene; V was cut back by 6 bases and J by 4 bases. The CDR3 is CASSARTGASGETQYF. The CDR3 DNA is TGTGCCAGCAGCGCACGGACAGGGGCGAGTGGAGAGACCCAGTACTTC.

The table lists this clonotype with a few counts. This rearrangement joins TRBV5-4 to TRBJ1-2; the D is unclear. Trimming shortened V by 0 bases and J by 0 bases, and 9 bases separated the two germline ends. There are 15 residues in the CDR3. Germline CDR1 SGHNT, CDR2 YYREEE (reference sequence). The CDR3 bases are TGTGCCAGCAGCTTGGTGCTCAGCACTAACTATGGCTACACCTTC. Translated: CASSLVLSTNYGYTF.

The chain combines TRBV28 with TRBJ2-7; 12 nucleotides align to TRBD2. Germline loops: CDR1 MDHEN, CDR2 SYDVKM. This CDR3 is 14 amino acids long. Trimming at V came to 8 bases and at J to 7 bases, leaving 9 bases not matched to a gene. This chain's CDR3 is CASEPGLAGHEQYF. In nucleotides, the CDR3 is TGTGCCAGCGAACCGGGACTAGCGGGTCATGAGCAGTACTTC. The full variable domain, completed using reference TRBV28 and TRBJ2-7, is DVKVTQSSRYLVKRTGEKVFLECVQDMDHENMFWYRQDPGLGLRLIYFSYDVKMKEKGDIPEGYSVSREKKERFSLILESASTNQTSMYLCASEPGLAGHEQYFGPGTRLTVT.

This clonotype came up many times. The chain joins TRBV20-1 to TRBJ2-5; 7 nucleotides line up with TRBD2. Germline-derived CDR1 and CDR2 are DFQATT and SNEGSKA (reference sequence). V dropped 1 base and J dropped 4; count of bases not matched to a gene: 6. CDR3 length: 14 residues. The CDR3 nucleotides are TGCAGTGCTAGAGTTCCGGGAGGAGGAGAGACCCAGTACTTC. It specifies CSARVPGGGETQYF.

The V gene is TRBV20-1, the J gene TRBJ2-7, with 8 bases aligning to TRBD2. Losses at the gene ends were 7 bases for V and 4 bases for J; bases not matched to a gene: 3. Germline-derived CDR1 and CDR2 are DFQATT and SNEGSKA (reference sequence). The CDR3 runs 11 residues. The CDR3 region has the DNA TGCAGTGGAGGCGGGAGGTACGAGCAGTACTTC. It translates to CSGGGRYEQYF.

This clonotype was seen ten or more times. The chain has TRBV20-1 and TRBJ2-5; tentative D call: TRBD1 (6 bases). The CDR3 runs 13 residues. Between the trimmed V and J ends, which lost 3 bases and 4 bases, there was a span of 12 bases. Germline V lookup: CDR1 DFQATT, CDR2 SNEGSKA (reference sequence). CDR3 sequence reads: CSARKTGPETQYF. As DNA, the CDR3 is TGCAGTGCTAGGAAGACAGGCCCAGAGACCCAGTACTTC.

This clonotype has a count of ten or more. The chain recombines TRBV5-1 with TRBJ2-3; unclear D gene. CDR1 is SGHRS and CDR2 is YFSETQ in the germline V gene. The CDR3 totals 11 residues. V was shortened by 5 bases and J by 3 bases, with 4 bases between the two germline ends. In DNA form, the CDR3 reads TGCGCCAGCAGAATTACAGATACGCAGTATTTT. Residues: CASRITDTQYF.

In its sample, this clonotype was seen many times. The chain combines TRBV6-5 with TRBJ2-3; a weak D match, TRBD2 (5 bases). CDR3 length: 16 residues. Trimming shortened V by 0 bases and J by 10 bases, and 20 bases separated the two germline ends. Germline CDR1 MNHEY, CDR2 SVGAGI. The CDR3 region has the DNA TGTGCCAGCAGTTACTCGTCTAGCCTGCCCCTGGCCGCGCAGTATTTT. Amino acids: CASSYSSSLPLAAQYF.

This clonotype has at least ten counts. The chain links TRBV7-9 to TRBJ2-2, with D maybe TRBD2 (5 bases). The germline V gene encodes CDR1 SEHNR and CDR2 FQNEAQ (reference sequence). This CDR3 region has 15 residues. Trimming took 0 bases from V and 1 from J, leaving 6 bases between them. DNA for the CDR3: TGTGCCAGCAGCTTAGCCGAGGGGAACACCGGGGAGCTGTTTTTT. Translating it yields CASSLAEGNTGELFF.

This clonotype was counted many times. The CDR3 coding sequence is TGTGCCAGCAGTCCGGGACTAGGTGGTGAGCAGTTCTTC. It codes for CASSPGLGGEQFF. The chain recombines TRBV12-3 or TRBV12-4 with TRBJ2-1; TRBD2 matches at 8 bases. CDR3 length equals 13 residues. Germline trimming cut 5 bases from V and 9 bases from J; bases unmatched to any gene: 6.

This clonotype was seen a few times. The chain links TRBV7-3 to TRBJ2-3, with 7 bases fitting TRBD2. Trimming at V came to 1 base and at J to 3 bases, leaving 4 bases not matched to a gene. The germline gives CDR1 SGHTA, CDR2 FQGTGA. This CDR3 region has 15 residues. The CDR3 here is CASSLMGGSTDTQYF. CDR3 nucleotide sequence: TGTGCCAGCAGCTTAATGGGCGGGAGTACAGATACGCAGTATTTT.

This clonotype was counted ten times or more. The V and J genes are TRBV11-2 and TRBJ2-1; TRBD1 aligns across 10 bases. This CDR3 is built from 14 residues. CDR1 is SGHAT, CDR2 FQNNGV, per germline. V shed 5 bases and J 12 bases; nucleotides not matched to a gene: 10. CDR3 sequence reads: CASSPGTGVWVQFF. CDR3 bases: TGTGCCAGCAGCCCCGGGACAGGGGTCTGGGTGCAGTTCTTC.

J is TRBJ1-1 and V is TRBV3-1, with D unclear. Between the trimmed V and J ends, which lost 0 bases and 8 bases, there was a span of 10 bases. In germline, CDR1 is LGHDT, CDR2 YNNKEL (reference sequence). This CDR3 has 13 residues. The CDR3 sequence is CASSQDHGREAFF. Written as DNA, the CDR3 is TGTGCCAGCAGCCAAGATCACGGGAGGGAAGCTTTCTTT.